The 14 T cell receptor beta chains listed next were all sequenced from one sample in a study of T cell repertoires in aging, cancer and after chemotherapy. Amplification of TCR beta used genomic DNA extracted from peripheral blood. Rearranged V-D-J TRB sequences were amplified with a mixed TRB-A/B primer pool. TCRdb reprocessed the multiplex PCR reads via MiXCR and lists one record per CDR3 protein. The sample has under 4,500 distinct CDR3 sequences; roughly 40% are singletons. Material for sequencing was blood. Receptors originate from a human donor with a solid tumor.

This sequence joins TRBV30 and TRBJ1-3; D remains unclear. Per germline, CDR1 GTSNPN and CDR2 SVGIG (reference sequence). This CDR3 has 15 residues. Trimming took 5 bases from V and 0 from J, leaving 14 bases between them. CDR3 sequence: CAWSGGPSSGNTIYF. In DNA, the CDR3 is TGTGCCTGGTCTGGCGGGCCCAGCTCTGGAAACACCATATATTTT.

The table lists this clonotype with a few counts. V is TRBV7-3 and J is TRBJ2-3, with 16 bases lining up with TRBD2. The CDR3 extends over 17 amino acids. Germline CDR1 and CDR2: SGHTA and FQGTGA. After removal of 5 bases from V and 7 bases from J, the junction contained 9 bases not matched to a gene. In DNA form, the CDR3 reads TGTGCCAGCAGCACCTCCGGGACTAGCGGGGGGGCTAATACGCAGTATTTT. It is translated as CASSTSGTSGGANTQYF.

The chain joins TRBV20-1 to TRBJ1-5, with a tentative D call TRBD1 (6 bases). Germline lookup yields CDR1 DFQATT and CDR2 SNEGSKA (reference sequence). This CDR3 is 12 amino acids long. V lost 5 bases, J lost 4 bases, and 9 bases lay in between. The CDR3 reads CSAEDRNQPQHF. The CDR3 DNA reads TGCAGTGCTGAGGACAGAAATCAGCCCCAGCATTTT.

The J gene is TRBJ2-7, the V gene TRBV29-1; 11 bases are a match to TRBD1. The germline V gene encodes CDR1 SQVTM and CDR2 ANQGSEA. The V segment lost 6 bases and the J segment 3 bases; nucleotides outside the gene matches: 7. CDR3 length: 14 residues. The CDR3 bases are TGCAGCGTGCAAGGGGGACAGGGGGTCTACGAGCAGTACTTC. Amino acids: CSVQGGQGVYEQYF.

This chain links TRBV19 with TRBJ2-1; weak D call: TRBD1 (5 bases). The CDR3 is made up of 11 amino acids. Germline-derived CDR1 and CDR2 are LNHDA and SQIVND (reference sequence). V shed 6 bases and J shed 9 bases, with 9 bases lying between them. CDR3 DNA: TGTGCCAGTAGAGGGGTGGGTGAGCAGTTCTTC. This translates into CASRGVGEQFF.

The sample holds a few counts of this clonotype. CDR3 region: CASSYGQSRLFF. As DNA, the CDR3 is TGTGCCAGCAGCTACGGACAGAGTAGGCTGTTTTTT. This chain connects TRBV7-9 to TRBJ2-2; tentative D call: TRBD1 (6 bases). CDR1 is SEHNR, CDR2 FQNEAQ, per germline (reference sequence). CDR3 length equals 12 residues. V was cut by 4 bases and J by 13 bases, with 13 bases left in between.

This clonotype was detected a few times. The genes are TRBV7-9 and TRBJ1-2, with D maybe TRBD1 (5 bases). Germline V gene sequence: CDR1 SEHNR, CDR2 FQNEAQ (reference sequence). CDR3 length equals 12 residues. V lost 3 bases and J 8 bases, leaving 10 bases between the germline ends. Written as DNA, the CDR3 is TGTGCCAGCAGCTTGGGGGAACGGGGCTACACCTTC. It yields the protein CASSLGERGYTF.

This clonotype was found a few times. The chain combines TRBV30 with TRBJ2-1; D ambiguous. The CDR3 runs to 14 residues. V was trimmed by 1 base and J by 3 bases, leaving 10 bases between them. Germline loops: CDR1 GTSNPN, CDR2 SVGIG (reference sequence). The CDR3 protein is CAWSGDEIYNEQFF. The CDR3 DNA sequence: TGTGCCTGGAGTGGGGATGAGATCTACAATGAGCAGTTCTTC.

A few counts support this clonotype. This chain's CDR3 is CSAREVGQIYGYTF. In DNA, the CDR3 is TGCAGTGCTAGAGAAGTCGGGCAGATCTATGGCTACACCTTC. The chain recombines TRBV20-1 with TRBJ1-2; no definite D call. Germline V gene sequence: CDR1 DFQATT, CDR2 SNEGSKA (reference sequence). V lost 0 bases and J lost 4, with 12 bases in between. The CDR3 contains 14 residues.

This clonotype ranks as large. The V gene is TRBV6-1, the J gene TRBJ2-3; D remains ambiguous. The V gene lost 0 bases and the J gene lost 2 bases, with 9 bases spanning the gap. CDR3 length equals 15 residues. Germline lookup yields CDR1 MNHNS and CDR2 SASEGT. CDR3 nucleotide sequence: TGTGCCAGCAGTGAAGCTCGGGTCGACACAGATACGCAGTATTTT. This codes for CASSEARVDTDTQYF.

The chain joins TRBV7-2 to TRBJ1-1; 9 positions match TRBD1. This CDR3 has 16 amino acids. V dropped 5 bases and J dropped 1; count of bases not matched to a gene: 8. CDR1 and CDR2 (germline): SGHTA, FQGNSA. For the CDR3, the DNA is TGTGCCAGCAGCGCGCGGGGACAGGGCCCGAACACTGAAGCTTTCTTT. Translation: CASSARGQGPNTEAFF.

The J gene is TRBJ2-3, the V gene TRBV20-1; the match to TRBD2 covers 10 bases. Germline V gene data show CDR1 as DFQATT and CDR2 as SNEGSKA (reference sequence). The V gene end was trimmed by 4 bases and the J gene end by 6 bases; junction bases not matched to a gene: 10. The CDR3 sequence is 15 residues long. Here the CDR3 reads CSATTSGESFDTQYF. In nucleotides, the CDR3 is TGCAGTGCTACTACTAGCGGGGAGAGTTTTGATACGCAGTATTTT.

The chain joins TRBV18 to TRBJ1-4; no clear D gene. Germline CDR1 reads KGHSH; CDR2 reads LQKENI. CDR3 length: 14 residues. V was cut by 6 bases and J by 8 bases, with 16 bases left in between. CDR3 nucleotide sequence: TGTGCCAGCTCTCCGCAGTGGGGTTCGGAAAAACTGTTTTTT. It yields the protein CASSPQWGSEKLFF.

CDR3: CSARTGGLIEQYF. In nucleotides, the CDR3 is TGCAGTGCTAGAACAGGGGGCTTAATCGAGCAGTACTTC. The chain couples TRBV20-1 to TRBJ2-7; 9 bases fit TRBD1. Germline V lookup: CDR1 DFQATT, CDR2 SNEGSKA (reference sequence). The CDR3 spans 13 residues. After removal of 2 bases from V and 6 bases from J, the junction contained 5 bases not matched to a gene.